This is a list of T cell receptor beta chains from one sample in a study of blood T cell repertoires in COVID-19. Sequencing was performed with immunoSEQ multiplex PCR; in TCRdb, only in-frame clones are kept and a portion is missing. The table has about 210,000 clones, less than 85% seen once. The sequencing input was peripheral blood. These receptors all come from a woman older than 75 with COVID-19, enrolled during active disease. The CDR3 runs from the conserved cysteine through the conserved F or W. Fields, in order: D gene, V gene, clone size, J gene, CDR3 DNA, CDR3 protein. A D gene is named only where the DNA matches it firmly. Clone size, where shown, is once, few, many, or a class for clones that have expanded.

d_call: TRBD1; v_call: TRBV6-6; clone_size: -; j_call: TRBJ1-2; cdr3_nt: TGTGCCAGCAGCCCAGGGGGCGGCTACACCTTC; cdr3_aa: CASSPGGGYTF
d_call: -; v_call: TRBV6-5; clone_size: -; j_call: TRBJ1-1; cdr3_nt: TGTGCCAGCAGTCAGGAGTGGGGCATCACTGAAGCTTTCTTT; cdr3_aa: CASSQEWGITEAFF
d_call: TRBD1; v_call: TRBV5-1; clone_size: -; j_call: TRBJ2-1; cdr3_nt: TGCGCCAGCAGCGTAACATCCGGGACAGGGATCTACAATGAGCAGTTCTTC; cdr3_aa: CASSVTSGTGIYNEQFF
d_call: TRBD1; v_call: TRBV7-9; clone_size: -; j_call: TRBJ1-2; cdr3_nt: TGTGCCAGCAGCTTAGGGGCAGGGGGTTTTGGCTACACCTTC; cdr3_aa: CASSLGAGGFGYTF
d_call: -; v_call: TRBV3-1/TRBV3-2; clone_size: once; j_call: TRBJ1-2; cdr3_nt: TGTGCCAGCAGTCCTAACAGGATTACTAACTATGGCTACACCTTC; cdr3_aa: CASSPNRITNYGYTF
d_call: TRBD1; v_call: TRBV7-9; clone_size: -; j_call: TRBJ1-3; cdr3_nt: TGTGCCAGCAGCGTCGGACAGGTCGCTGGAAACACCATATATTTT; cdr3_aa: CASSVGQVAGNTIYF
d_call: -; v_call: TRBV28; clone_size: few; j_call: TRBJ1-2; cdr3_nt: TGTGCCAGCAGTTCACCGGGGGGGCCTGTCTATGGCTACACCTTC; cdr3_aa: CASSSPGGPVYGYTF
d_call: TRBD2; v_call: TRBV5-4; clone_size: -; j_call: TRBJ2-1; cdr3_nt: TGTGCCAGCAGCAGTGGGACTAGCGGGTCTGTGGGTGAGCAGTTCTTC; cdr3_aa: CASSSGTSGSVGEQFF
d_call: TRBD2; v_call: TRBV5-1; clone_size: -; j_call: TRBJ2-1; cdr3_nt: TGCGCCAGCAGTCCGGGACTAGCGGGGGAAGAGCAGTTCTTC; cdr3_aa: CASSPGLAGEEQFF
d_call: -; v_call: TRBV6-6; clone_size: -; j_call: TRBJ1-2; cdr3_nt: TGTGCCAGCGGCCAGGGCAACTATGGCTACACCTTC; cdr3_aa: CASGQGNYGYTF
d_call: TRBD1; v_call: TRBV19; clone_size: -; j_call: TRBJ1-2; cdr3_nt: TGTGCCAGTAGTACCCGGACAGGTTCTAACTATGGCTACACCTTC; cdr3_aa: CASSTRTGSNYGYTF
d_call: -; v_call: TRBV12-3/TRBV12-4; clone_size: -; j_call: TRBJ2-7; cdr3_nt: TGTGCCAGCAGTGACCGGGGCGAGCAGTACTTC; cdr3_aa: CASSDRGEQYF
d_call: TRBD1; v_call: TRBV9; clone_size: -; j_call: TRBJ2-5; cdr3_nt: TGTGCCAGCAGCGCCCCGGGACAGGGAACAGAGACCCAGTACTTC; cdr3_aa: CASSAPGQGTETQYF
d_call: -; v_call: TRBV2; clone_size: -; j_call: TRBJ1-6; cdr3_nt: TGTGCCAGCAGTGACTATGCGGAGGGGATTTATTCACCCCTCCACTTT; cdr3_aa: CASSDYAEGIYSPLHF
d_call: TRBD1; v_call: TRBV2; clone_size: -; j_call: TRBJ1-1; cdr3_nt: TGTGCCAGCAGTCTAAGGACAGGAAAAGTATCGAACACTGAAGCTTTCTTT; cdr3_aa: CASSLRTGKVSNTEAFF
d_call: TRBD1; v_call: TRBV7-3; clone_size: -; j_call: TRBJ2-1; cdr3_nt: TGTGCCAGCAGCCGGGACCAGGGGGCTGAGGAGCAGTTCTTC; cdr3_aa: CASSRDQGAEEQFF
d_call: -; v_call: TRBV6-5; clone_size: -; j_call: TRBJ2-2; cdr3_nt: TGTGCCAGCGAGCGAGGGTCACGGGCCGGGGAGCTGTTTTTT; cdr3_aa: CASERGSRAGELFF
d_call: -; v_call: TRBV7-6; clone_size: -; j_call: TRBJ2-6; cdr3_nt: TGTGCCAGCAGCCTCTCCCCCTACAGGACTGGGGCCAACGTCCTGACTTTC; cdr3_aa: CASSLSPYRTGANVLTF
d_call: -; v_call: TRBV24-1; clone_size: -; j_call: TRBJ2-3; cdr3_nt: TGTGCCACCAGTGATTCCGCGACTCCGACAGGCCAACAGTATTTT; cdr3_aa: CATSDSATPTGQQYF
d_call: -; v_call: TRBV28; clone_size: once; j_call: TRBJ2-1; cdr3_nt: TGTGCCAGCACCAGTGGGAGCTACAATGAGCAGTTCTTC; cdr3_aa: CASTSGSYNEQFF
d_call: -; v_call: TRBV4-1; clone_size: -; j_call: TRBJ1-1; cdr3_nt: TGCGCCAGCAGCCAAAAACCGGGGGGGGCGGGGACTGAAGCTTTCTTT; cdr3_aa: CASSQKPGGAGTEAFF
d_call: -; v_call: TRBV5-1; clone_size: -; j_call: TRBJ2-3; cdr3_nt: TGCGCCAGCAGCCCCGGGTTGGGGAGCGGGCACTCCACAGATACGCAGTATTTT; cdr3_aa: CASSPGLGSGHSTDTQYF
d_call: TRBD1; v_call: TRBV3-1/TRBV3-2; clone_size: -; j_call: TRBJ2-7; cdr3_nt: TGTGCCAGCAGCCGGACAGGGTACGAGCAGTACTTC; cdr3_aa: CASSRTGYEQYF
d_call: TRBD1; v_call: TRBV19; clone_size: -; j_call: TRBJ1-2; cdr3_nt: TGTGCCAGTAGCGGGACAGACTATGGCTACACCTTC; cdr3_aa: CASSGTDYGYTF
d_call: -; v_call: TRBV28; clone_size: once; j_call: TRBJ1-1; cdr3_nt: TGTGCCAGCACGGAGCTCAACACTGAAGCTTTCTTT; cdr3_aa: CASTELNTEAFF
d_call: -; v_call: TRBV1; clone_size: -; j_call: TRBJ1-5; cdr3_nt: TGCACCAGCAGCCAAGTTCCGACAGGGGATCAAAATCAGCCCCAGCATTTT; cdr3_aa: CTSSQVPTGDQNQPQHF
d_call: TRBD1; v_call: TRBV19; clone_size: once; j_call: TRBJ1-1; cdr3_nt: TGTGCCAGTACCCTAGACAGGGACACTGAAGCTTTCTTT; cdr3_aa: CASTLDRDTEAFF
d_call: TRBD1; v_call: TRBV28; clone_size: -; j_call: TRBJ1-4; cdr3_nt: TGTGCCAGCACCGAGGCGCGACAGGGCAATGAAAAACTGTTTTTT; cdr3_aa: CASTEARQGNEKLFF
d_call: -; v_call: TRBV6-5; clone_size: -; j_call: TRBJ1-1; cdr3_nt: TGTGCCAGCAGTTACTCGGGGGGTAACACTGAAGCTTTCTTT; cdr3_aa: CASSYSGGNTEAFF
d_call: TRBD1; v_call: TRBV5-1; clone_size: -; j_call: TRBJ1-1; cdr3_nt: TGCGCCAGCAGCAATCGGGACAGGGCTACTGAAGCTTTCTTT; cdr3_aa: CASSNRDRATEAFF
d_call: TRBD1; v_call: TRBV29-1; clone_size: few; j_call: TRBJ1-1; cdr3_nt: TGCAGCGTTGGTTCTCGGGACAGGGTATCCACTGAAGCTTTCTTT; cdr3_aa: CSVGSRDRVSTEAFF
d_call: TRBD1; v_call: TRBV3-1/TRBV3-2; clone_size: -; j_call: TRBJ1-2; cdr3_nt: TGTGCCAGCAGCCAGGACAGGGGGCATGGCTACACCTTC; cdr3_aa: CASSQDRGHGYTF
d_call: TRBD1; v_call: TRBV5-4; clone_size: -; j_call: TRBJ1-4; cdr3_nt: TGTGCCAGCAGCTCGGGACAGAGCTTGGAAAAACTGTTTTTT; cdr3_aa: CASSSGQSLEKLFF
d_call: -; v_call: TRBV6-5; clone_size: few; j_call: TRBJ2-3; cdr3_nt: TGTGCCACCGCCCGGGATAGCACAGATACGCAGTATTTT; cdr3_aa: CATARDSTDTQYF
d_call: -; v_call: TRBV6-2/TRBV6-3; clone_size: -; j_call: TRBJ2-5; cdr3_nt: TGTGCCAGCAGCTCCCGGACAGAAGAAGAGACCCAGTACTTC; cdr3_aa: CASSSRTEEETQYF
d_call: -; v_call: TRBV2; clone_size: -; j_call: TRBJ1-6; cdr3_nt: TGTGCCAGCAGTGAATGGGGCGGTAATTCACCCCTCCACTTT; cdr3_aa: CASSEWGGNSPLHF
d_call: -; v_call: TRBV15; clone_size: -; j_call: TRBJ2-2; cdr3_nt: TGTGCCACCAGCAGACAGGAATACACCGGGGAGCTGTTTTTT; cdr3_aa: CATSRQEYTGELFF
d_call: -; v_call: TRBV3-1/TRBV3-2; clone_size: -; j_call: TRBJ1-5; cdr3_nt: TGTGCCAGCAGCCAGACAGGTGCCGGTCAGCCCCAGCATTTT; cdr3_aa: CASSQTGAGQPQHF
d_call: -; v_call: TRBV12-3/TRBV12-4; clone_size: -; j_call: TRBJ1-2; cdr3_nt: TGTGCCAGTACAGGGTCCCAAAACTATGGCTACACCTTC; cdr3_aa: CASTGSQNYGYTF
d_call: TRBD1; v_call: TRBV10-3; clone_size: -; j_call: TRBJ1-4; cdr3_nt: TGTGCCATCAGTGAGAAGGACAGGGGGCCAACTAATGAAAAACTGTTTTTT; cdr3_aa: CAISEKDRGPTNEKLFF
d_call: -; v_call: TRBV11-1; clone_size: -; j_call: TRBJ2-2; cdr3_nt: TGTGCCAGCAGTGCGGACACGAACACCGGGGAGCTGTTTTTT; cdr3_aa: CASSADTNTGELFF
d_call: TRBD2; v_call: TRBV5-5; clone_size: -; j_call: TRBJ2-1; cdr3_nt: TGTGCCAGCAGCGGGCCTAGCGGGGGGGCCATCTACAATGAGCAGTTCTTC; cdr3_aa: CASSGPSGGAIYNEQFF
d_call: -; v_call: TRBV7-9; clone_size: -; j_call: TRBJ2-5; cdr3_nt: TGTGCCAGCAGCTTGATCCAGGGGCGAGAGACCCAGTACTTC; cdr3_aa: CASSLIQGRETQYF
d_call: TRBD2; v_call: TRBV28; clone_size: -; j_call: TRBJ2-1; cdr3_nt: TGTGCCAGCAGTTTATGGCGGGAGGGCCGAAATGAGCAGTTCTTC; cdr3_aa: CASSLWREGRNEQFF
d_call: -; v_call: TRBV7-7; clone_size: -; j_call: TRBJ2-3; cdr3_nt: TGTGCTAGCAGCTTAGCTCGCGGTGATACGCAGTATTTT; cdr3_aa: CASSLARGDTQYF
d_call: TRBD1; v_call: TRBV19; clone_size: -; j_call: TRBJ1-2; cdr3_nt: TGTGCCAGTAGTGACAGGGGATATGGCTACACCTTC; cdr3_aa: CASSDRGYGYTF
d_call: -; v_call: TRBV3-1/TRBV3-2; clone_size: -; j_call: TRBJ2-7; cdr3_nt: TGTGCCAGCAGCGAAGTGGGACTGCAGTACTTC; cdr3_aa: CASSEVGLQYF
d_call: -; v_call: TRBV24-1; clone_size: -; j_call: TRBJ2-7; cdr3_nt: TGTGCCACCCAATTGAGCAGCGCCTACGAGCAGTACTTC; cdr3_aa: CATQLSSAYEQYF
d_call: TRBD1; v_call: TRBV28; clone_size: -; j_call: TRBJ1-1; cdr3_nt: TGTGCCAGCAGTTCCGGACAGGGGGCCGTTGAAGCTTTCTTT; cdr3_aa: CASSSGQGAVEAFF
d_call: TRBD1; v_call: TRBV6-2/TRBV6-3; clone_size: few; j_call: TRBJ2-1; cdr3_nt: TGTGCCAGCAGTGACCGGTCACAGGGGGCGAGGAATGAGCAGTTCTTC; cdr3_aa: CASSDRSQGARNEQFF
d_call: -; v_call: TRBV18; clone_size: -; j_call: TRBJ1-2; cdr3_nt: TGTGCCAGCTCACCACCGTCTGGACAGAAAGGCTACACCTTC; cdr3_aa: CASSPPSGQKGYTF
d_call: -; v_call: TRBV6-5; clone_size: -; j_call: TRBJ2-5; cdr3_nt: TGTGCCAGCCTCCAAACTATTGGACAAGAGACCCAGTACTTC; cdr3_aa: CASLQTIGQETQYF
d_call: -; v_call: TRBV19; clone_size: -; j_call: TRBJ1-6; cdr3_nt: TGTGCCAGTAGTCCCACGGGGGGCGGTTCACCCCTCCACTTT; cdr3_aa: CASSPTGGGSPLHF
d_call: -; v_call: TRBV18; clone_size: -; j_call: TRBJ2-7; cdr3_nt: TGTGCCAGCTCACCAGGAGCCTACGAGCAGTACTTC; cdr3_aa: CASSPGAYEQYF
d_call: TRBD1; v_call: TRBV5-1; clone_size: -; j_call: TRBJ1-1; cdr3_nt: TGCGCCAGCAGCTTTCAGGGGGCGTCGAACACTGAAGCTTTCTTT; cdr3_aa: CASSFQGASNTEAFF